What follows are 17 T cell receptor beta chains derived from one specimen sequenced in a study of T cells after yellow fever vaccination (dated by TCRdb to about 2019). What the treatment or condition label conveys for this sample: live attenuated yellow fever vaccine strain. To prepare the library, 5' RACE was applied. The instrument was an Illumina NovaSeq 6000. TCRdb trimmed the raw reads at Q25, called clones with MiXCR and kept productive beta chains. Rows matching on CDR3 protein sequence are summarized as one entry with the most common DNA and genes. The sample table shows just over 300,000 distinct CDR3 sequences, and 3% to 4.5% are seen once. About a quarter of the sample belongs to the ten largest clones. Sequencing used PBMCs, obtained on the day of the yellow fever booster vaccination. These receptors were obtained from a man between 18 and 29 years old who received the YFV17D yellow fever vaccine.

The chain carries TRBV29-1 and TRBJ1-5; D unresolved. The CDR3 totals 14 residues. Germline V gives CDR1 SQVTM, CDR2 ANQGSEA. V was trimmed by 5 bases and J by 0 bases, leaving 11 bases between them. CDR3 DNA: TGCAGCGTTAAAGGACGGTTTAGCAATCAGCCCCAGCATTTT. Its translation is CSVKGRFSNQPQHF.

This clonotype was counted ten times or more. The gene calls are TRBV7-2 and TRBJ2-2; TRBD2 matches at 8 bases. This CDR3 region has 16 residues. Germline assignment: CDR1 SGHTA and CDR2 FQGNSA. The V segment lost 2 bases and the J segment 1 base; nucleotides outside the gene matches: 3. The CDR3 coding sequence is TGTGCCAGCAGCTTAAGAAGCGGGGGGAACACCGGGGAGCTGTTTTTT. It specifies CASSLRSGGNTGELFF. Complete variable domain (other parts from reference TRBV7-2 and TRBJ2-2): GAGVSQSPSNKVTEKGKDVELRCDPISGHTALYWYRQSLGQGLEFLIYFQGNSAPDKSGLPSDRFSAERTGGSVSTLTIQRTQQEDSAVYLCASSLRSGGNTGELFFGEGSRLTVL.

This clonotype turned up a few times. This rearrangement joins TRBV7-2 to TRBJ2-2; TRBD1 matches at 8 bases. With V trimmed by 5 bases and J by 4 bases, 12 bases remained unmatched. The CDR3 covers 17 residues. Germline V gene sequence: CDR1 SGHTA, CDR2 FQGNSA. The CDR3 DNA sequence: TGTGCCAGCAGCCCAAAACAGGGGGGACAATTCACCGGGGAGCTGTTTTTT. Translating gives CASSPKQGGQFTGELFF.

Only a few counts were recorded for this clonotype. This chain links TRBV2 with TRBJ2-7; unclear D gene. From germline, CDR1 is SNHLY and CDR2 FYNNEI. The CDR3 consists of 14 residues. V was shortened by 7 bases and J by 0 bases, with 13 bases between the two germline ends. CDR3 loop: CASIVVLSSYEQYF. The CDR3 DNA sequence: TGTGCCAGCATCGTCGTCTTAAGCTCCTACGAGCAGTACTTC.

V gene TRBV6-5 combines with J gene TRBJ1-1; D uncertain. CDR3 length: 15 residues. Germline V lookup: CDR1 MNHEY, CDR2 SVGAGI. Trimming took 7 bases from V and 0 from J, leaving 15 bases between them. The CDR3 loop reads CASTFSGRLNTEAFF. The CDR3 DNA reads TGTGCCAGCACTTTTTCCGGGCGGCTGAACACTGAAGCTTTCTTT.

In this sample, this clonotype turned up many times. J is TRBJ2-5 and V is TRBV5-1, with D uncertain. This CDR3 spans 13 amino acids. The germline V gene encodes CDR1 SGHRS and CDR2 YFSETQ. With 1 base removed from V and 3 bases from J, the gap between germline ends came to 7 bases. CDR3 bases: TGCGCCAGCAGCTTGTTCAGTAAAGAGACCCAGTACTTC. This codes for CASSLFSKETQYF.

The V gene is TRBV6-2 or TRBV6-3, the J gene TRBJ2-2; a possible D gene is TRBD1 (5 bases). The CDR3 consists of 16 residues. Per the germline V gene, CDR1 is MNHEY and CDR2 is SVGEGT. The V end was cut by 7 bases, the J end by 1 base, with 16 bases between. This chain's CDR3 is CASTLQAGKNTGELFF. The CDR3 region has the DNA TGTGCCAGCACCCTCCAGGCAGGGAAGAACACCGGGGAGCTGTTTTTT.

This clonotype was detected ten times or more. The CDR3 coding sequence is TGCGCCAGCAGCGTTACAGGGGTTCCAACAGATACGCAGTATTTT. Protein: CASSVTGVPTDTQYF. This chain joins TRBV4-3 and TRBJ2-3; 7 bases line up with TRBD1. Germline CDR1 is LGHNA and CDR2 is YSLEER. This CDR3 comprises 15 residues. Trimming took 5 bases from V and 3 from J; bases not matched to a gene: 8.

Ten or more counts support this clonotype. V gene TRBV9 combines with J gene TRBJ2-3; no clear D gene. The germline V gene encodes CDR1 SGDLS and CDR2 YYNGEE. The CDR3 spans 14 residues. V lost 3 bases to trimming and J lost 5 bases, with 13 bases between them. CDR3 in amino acids: CASSARSSLDTQYF. The CDR3 DNA sequence: TGTGCCAGCAGCGCCCGTAGTTCTTTAGATACGCAGTATTTT.

Regarding this clonotype: This could be a read error, since a much larger clone is one nucleotide away. The genes are TRBV10-3 and TRBJ2-1, with TRBD2 identical over 10 bases. V lost 6 bases and J lost 5; bases outside the gene matches: 13. Germline V gene lookup returns CDR1 ENHRY and CDR2 SYGVKD. The CDR3 has 17 amino acids. The CDR3 DNA sequence: TGTGCCATCAGATCCGGGACTAGCGTGGAGACTCACAATGAGCAGTTCTTC. Residues: CAIRSGTSVETHNEQFF.

This clonotype was seen repeatedly, ten times or more. The chain joins TRBV2 to TRBJ2-1; tentatively, D is TRBD1 or TRBD2 (5 bases each). This CDR3 contains 12 residues. Between the trimmed V and J ends, which lost 8 bases and 7 bases, there was a span of 12 bases. The germline V gene encodes CDR1 SNHLY and CDR2 FYNNEI. The CDR3 nucleotides are TGTGCCAGCGGGGGTATTGGGAATGAGCAGTTCTTC. Its translation is CASGGIGNEQFF. Full variable domain (rest looked up from reference TRBV2 and TRBJ2-1): EPEVTQTPSHQVTQMGQEVILRCVPISNHLYFYWYRQILGQKVEFLVSFYNNEISEKSEIFDDQFSVERPDGSNFTLKIRSTKLEDSAMYFCASGGIGNEQFFGPGTRLTVL.

This clonotype was seen many times. The CDR3 sequence is CASSRTGDVSDEQFF. As DNA, the CDR3 is TGTGCCAGCAGCCGTACAGGGGACGTATCGGATGAGCAGTTCTTC. This chain connects TRBV7-3 to TRBJ2-1; TRBD1 agrees at 7 bases. Trimming removed 5 bases from V and 8 bases from J; junction bases left unmatched: 12. CDR1 is SGHTA, CDR2 FQGTGA, per germline. This CDR3 is 15 amino acids long.

This clonotype was picked up a small number of times. The chain uses TRBV7-9 and TRBJ1-1; D uncertain. The germline V gene encodes CDR1 SEHNR and CDR2 FQNEAQ (reference sequence). V was pared by 1 base and J by 6 bases, with 6 bases between. The CDR3 runs to 12 residues. The CDR3 here is CASSLEVAEAFF. In DNA, the CDR3 is TGTGCCAGCAGCTTAGAGGTCGCTGAAGCTTTCTTT.

This clonotype was counted at least ten times. This chain connects TRBV20-1 to TRBJ2-1, with 8 bases fitting TRBD1. The V and J ends lost 6 bases and 7 bases, in that order; junction bases with no gene match: 14. Germline V CDR1 and CDR2: DFQATT, SNEGSKA (reference sequence). The CDR3 is 15 residues long. The CDR3 loop is CSALPTGGLRNEQFF. Here the CDR3 DNA reads TGCAGTGCCTTACCTACAGGGGGGCTTCGAAATGAGCAGTTCTTC.

The chain combines TRBV30 with TRBJ2-7; TRBD2 aligns across 10 bases. CDR3 size: 13 residues. V lost 1 base to trimming and J lost 5 bases; unmatched junction nucleotides: 2. Germline CDR1 is GTSNPN and CDR2 is SVGIG (reference sequence). The CDR3 spells CAWSGTSGHEQYF. The CDR3 DNA follows: TGTGCCTGGAGTGGGACTAGCGGCCACGAGCAGTACTTC.

This clonotype was detected ten times or more. The chain combines TRBV12-5 with TRBJ2-7; no firm D call. The CDR3 has 15 amino acids. CDR1 is LGHNT and CDR2 is FRNRAP in the germline V gene. The V gene lost 6 bases and the J gene lost 6 bases, with 21 bases spanning the gap. In nucleotides, the CDR3 is TGTGCTAGTGGCCGGAACACCATGTTCCCTCGCGAGCAGTACGTC. It codes for CASGRNTMFPREQYV.

This clonotype was recorded many times. The chain carries TRBV2 and TRBJ1-1; TRBD1 agrees at 7 bases. Germline loops: CDR1 SNHLY, CDR2 FYNNEI. With 4 bases clipped from V and 2 bases from J, the junction kept 7 bases outside the gene matches. CDR3 length: 15 residues. CDR3 loop: CASSAGTARNTEAFF. The CDR3, as DNA: TGTGCCAGCAGTGCCGGGACAGCACGTAACACTGAAGCTTTCTTT.